The clone carrying this T cell receptor beta chain was seen only a few times. The entry originates in a study of blood T cells in healthy people across ages. Using a J-beta primer mix together with a sample-barcoded 5' primer, a second PCR was run for roughly 6 to 12 cycles. TCRdb re-called the 5' RACE reads with MiXCR, one entry per CDR3 protein. The top ten clones hold more than 20% of a sample with 1,800,000 or so distinct CDR3 sequences, around 42% of them seen once. This CDR3 has 14 amino acids. Germline loops: CDR1 SGHAT, CDR2 FQNNGV. Trimming left V 3 bases short and J 2 bases short, with 8 bases between.

Sequenced sample: blood. This TCR was sampled from a human donor in good health. V gene TRBV11-2 combines with J gene TRBJ2-4; no firm D call. As DNA, the CDR3 is TGTGCCAGCAGCTTTCTACAGCCCAAAAACATTCAGTACTTC. Translation gives CASSFLQPKNIQYF.